The 29 T cell receptor beta chains below come from one sample, sequenced in a study of long-term antiretroviral therapy in people with HIV. Version v3.0 of the immunoSEQ assay was performed at survey level. Generated by immunoSEQ multiplex PCR, the TCRdb table keeps only in-frame clones and is missing some. Here the sample spans tens of thousands of clones, more than 80% being singletons. Sequences were derived from unsorted PBMCs, sampled 0.5 years before starting antiretroviral therapy. These receptors all stem from a man aged 40-55 years with HIV.

The chain employs TRBV28 and TRBJ2-7; tentative D call: TRBD1 (6 bases). The CDR3 has 14 amino acids. V lost 3 bases and J lost 3, with 12 bases in between. CDR1 is MDHEN, CDR2 SYDVKM, per germline. The CDR3 bases are TGTGCCAGCAGTTTTCTGGCAGGGGTCTACGAGCAGTACTTC. It specifies CASSFLAGVYEQYF.

The chain is built from TRBV28 and TRBJ1-1; the match to TRBD1 covers 10 bases. The CDR3 covers 17 residues. CDR1 and CDR2 (germline): MDHEN, SYDVKM. V was clipped by 4 bases and J by 7 bases; unmatched bases: 15. Here the CDR3 DNA reads TGTGCCAGCAGTTCCCCCTCCGAGACAGGGGGCATCTATGAAGCTTTCTTT. It codes for CASSSPSETGGIYEAFF.

This chain connects TRBV2 to TRBJ2-2; D ambiguous. Trimming removed 7 bases at V and 2 bases at J, with 11 bases between. Germline lookup yields CDR1 SNHLY and CDR2 FYNNEI. The CDR3 is made up of 14 amino acids. Written as DNA, the CDR3 is TGTGCCAGCATGACTTCCAGAAACACCGGGGAGCTGTTTTTT. It specifies CASMTSRNTGELFF.

V gene TRBV6-5 combines with J gene TRBJ1-2; tentative D call: TRBD1 (5 bases). V lost 0 bases to trimming and J lost 4 bases, with 9 bases between them. Germline V gene lookup returns CDR1 MNHEY and CDR2 SVGAGI. There are 14 residues in the CDR3. Here the CDR3 reads CASSYSRGPYGYTF. CDR3 nucleotide sequence: TGTGCCAGCAGTTACTCGAGGGGTCCCTATGGCTACACCTTC.

The chain links TRBV7-2 to TRBJ1-1; a possible D gene is TRBD1 (5 bases). The CDR3 is 14 residues long. CDR1 SGHTA and CDR2 FQGNSA come from the germline V gene. V shed 5 bases and J shed 4 bases, with 14 bases lying between them. The CDR3 nucleotides are TGTGCCAGCAGCCCCAAGGGGACGGGCACTGAAGCTTTCTTT. It translates to CASSPKGTGTEAFF.

The chain combines TRBV29-1 with TRBJ1-2, with D possibly matching TRBD1 (5 bases). V was pared by 0 bases and J by 8 bases, with 28 bases between. In germline, CDR1 is SQVTM, CDR2 ANQGSEA. The CDR3 is made up of 18 amino acids. CDR3 in amino acids: CSVEEHSQGSWGPRGYTF. DNA of the CDR3: TGCAGCGTTGAAGAACACTCGCAAGGTTCCTGGGGCCCTCGGGGCTACACCTTC.

The rearrangement links TRBV7-2 to TRBJ2-5; D may match TRBD1 or TRBD2 (5 bases each). The CDR3 has 13 amino acids. Germline-derived CDR1 and CDR2 are SGHTA and FQGNSA. The ends were cut back, 1 base at V and 9 bases at J, with 12 bases in the middle. In DNA, the CDR3 is TGTGCCAGCAGCTTAGGGGACGTTAAGGCCCAGTACTTC. This translates into CASSLGDVKAQYF.

The chain couples TRBV18 to TRBJ1-5, with 10 bases lining up with TRBD1. Germline values: CDR1 KGHSH, CDR2 LQKENI. V trimming: 0 bases; J trimming: 5 bases; junction bases outside the gene matches: 4. This CDR3 comprises 16 residues. The CDR3 protein is CASSPPGQGRYQPQHF. CDR3 bases: TGTGCCAGCTCACCACCGGGACAGGGGCGCTATCAGCCCCAGCATTTT. Filled out from reference TRBV18 and TRBJ1-5, the complete variable domain reads NAGVMQNPRHLVRRRGQEARLRCSPMKGHSHVYWYRQLPEEGLKFMVYLQKENIIDESGMPKERFSAEFPKEGPSILRIQQVVRGDSAAYFCASSPPGQGRYQPQHFGDGTRLSIL.

The chain carries TRBV28 and TRBJ2-7; the D is unclear. Trimming pared 2 bases from V and 4 bases from J, leaving 9 bases between. This CDR3 has 13 residues. Per germline, CDR1 MDHEN and CDR2 SYDVKM. The CDR3 DNA reads as TGTGCCAGCAGTTTAGGGTCGCGGTACGAGCAGTACTTC. Amino acids: CASSLGSRYEQYF. The variable domain in full, completed from reference TRBV28 and TRBJ2-7, reads DVKVTQSSRYLVKRTGEKVFLECVQDMDHENMFWYRQDPGLGLRLIYFSYDVKMKEKGDIPEGYSVSREKKERFSLILESASTNQTSMYLCASSLGSRYEQYFGPGTRLTVT.

The chain joins TRBV7-9 to TRBJ1-4, with D uncertain. CDR1 and CDR2 from the germline V gene are SEHNR and FQNEAQ (reference sequence). CDR3 size: 14 residues. The V end was cut by 7 bases, the J end by 1 base, with 10 bases between. The CDR3 reads CASTKLVTNEKLFF. The CDR3 nucleotides read TGTGCCAGCACCAAATTAGTAACTAATGAAAAACTGTTTTTT.

This chain joins TRBV6-1 and TRBJ2-2, with 8 bases that match TRBD1. V was clipped by 6 bases and J by 3 bases; unmatched bases: 3. The germline gives CDR1 MNHNS, CDR2 SASEGT. This CDR3 has 14 residues. Here the CDR3 reads CASRRTGHTGELFF. The CDR3 DNA sequence: TGTGCCAGCAGACGGACAGGGCACACCGGGGAGCTGTTTTTT.

This chain connects TRBV5-1 to TRBJ2-1; D is unclear. CDR3 size: 15 residues. From germline, CDR1 is SGHRS and CDR2 YFSETQ. Between the trimmed V and J ends, which lost 0 bases and 0 bases, there was a span of 7 bases. The CDR3 is CASSLEGSSYNEQFF. CDR3 nucleotide sequence: TGCGCCAGCAGCTTGGAAGGTAGCTCCTACAATGAGCAGTTCTTC.

J is TRBJ1-2 and V is TRBV6-6; D gene uncertain. The V gene lost 6 bases and the J gene lost 9 bases, with 23 bases spanning the gap. Germline V gene sequence: CDR1 MNHNY, CDR2 SVGAGI (reference sequence). CDR3 length: 15 residues. CDR3 loop: CASSPTPKGGSSYTF. CDR3 nucleotide sequence: TGTGCCAGCAGCCCTACTCCCAAGGGAGGATCCAGCTACACCTTC.

The chain joins TRBV5-6 to TRBJ2-7; tentative D call: TRBD1 (5 bases). V lost 1 base to trimming and J lost 3 bases, with 8 bases between them. Germline V CDR1 and CDR2: SGHDT, YYEEEE. The CDR3 loop spans 13 amino acids. The CDR3 DNA is TGTGCCAGCAGCTTGCCGCAGGGCTACGAGCAGTACTTC. The encoded protein is CASSLPQGYEQYF.

The CDR3 nucleotides are TGTGCCAGCAGCTTGTACTCTCGGACAGATCAGCCCCAGCATTTT. Its protein product is CASSLYSRTDQPQHF. The chain joins TRBV5-5 to TRBJ1-5; D perhaps matches TRBD1 (6 bases). Trimming shortened V by 1 base and J by 5 bases, and 13 bases separated the two germline ends. The CDR3 covers 15 residues. In germline, CDR1 is SGHKS, CDR2 YYEKEE (reference sequence).

This chain connects TRBV6-5 to TRBJ2-2, with TRBD2 matching over 10 bases. CDR1 is MNHEY and CDR2 is SVGAGI in the germline V gene. With V trimmed by 1 base and J by 5 bases, 4 bases remained unmatched. This CDR3 contains 16 residues. CDR3 sequence (DNA): TGTGCCAGCAGTTACTTTCGAGCGGGGGGGACCGGGGAGCTGTTTTTT. Protein product: CASSYFRAGGTGELFF.

The CDR3 is CSLRGTNEQFF. CDR3 bases: TGCAGTCTCCGGGGGACGAATGAGCAGTTCTTC. This chain connects TRBV20-1 to TRBJ2-1; D is perhaps TRBD2 (6 bases). The CDR3 is 11 residues long. Germline V gives CDR1 DFQATT, CDR2 SNEGSKA (reference sequence). The V gene lost 8 bases and the J gene lost 7 bases, with 12 bases spanning the gap.

This chain connects TRBV14 to TRBJ2-5; the D gene is possibly TRBD1 (6 bases). The CDR3 is made up of 14 amino acids. Per the germline V gene, CDR1 is SGHDN and CDR2 is FVKESK. V was trimmed by 2 bases and J by 1 base, leaving 8 bases between them. The CDR3 DNA sequence: TGTGCCAGCAGCCAAAACAGGGCCCAAGAGACCCAGTACTTC. Protein: CASSQNRAQETQYF.

J is TRBJ2-1 and V is TRBV5-4; possibly TRBD1 for D (6 bases). Germline CDR1 and CDR2: SGHNT and YYREEE (reference sequence). Trimming left V 7 bases short and J 7 bases short, with 15 bases between. The CDR3 is made up of 13 amino acids. CDR3 protein: CASVEKGGNEQFF. The CDR3 DNA sequence: TGTGCCAGCGTCGAGAAAGGGGGTAATGAGCAGTTCTTC.

The chain carries TRBV15 and TRBJ1-1; D uncertain. CDR1 and CDR2 (germline): LNHNV, YYDKDF (reference sequence). This CDR3 has 15 amino acids. V lost 0 bases and J 7 bases, leaving 15 bases between the germline ends. CDR3 sequence reads: CATSRDFRFGGEAFF. In DNA, the CDR3 is TGTGCCACCAGCAGAGATTTTAGATTCGGCGGTGAAGCTTTCTTT.

V and J are TRBV14 and TRBJ1-6; weak D call: TRBD1 (5 bases). This CDR3 spans 13 amino acids. Per the germline V gene, CDR1 is SGHDN and CDR2 is FVKESK. V gave up 6 bases and J gave up 5 bases, with 8 bases separating them. CDR3 sequence reads: CASRQVDNSPLHF. Written as DNA, the CDR3 is TGTGCCAGCAGACAGGTTGATAATTCACCCCTCCACTTT.

The chain uses TRBV19 and TRBJ1-1; a possible D gene is TRBD1 (6 bases). V lost 6 bases to trimming and J lost 0 bases, with 11 bases between them. CDR1 and CDR2 (germline): LNHDA, SQIVND (reference sequence). This CDR3 region has 14 residues. The CDR3 sequence is CASRQGEMNTEAFF. CDR3 coding DNA: TGTGCCAGTAGACAGGGCGAGATGAACACTGAAGCTTTCTTT. Full variable domain (outside the CDR3, taken from reference TRBV19 and TRBJ1-1): DGGITQSPKYLFRKEGQNVTLSCEQNLNHDAMYWYRQDPGQGLRLIYYSQIVNDFQKGDIAEGYSVSREKKESFPLTVTSAQKNPTAFYLCASRQGEMNTEAFFGQGTRLTVV.

The chain joins TRBV4-1 to TRBJ2-5; no clear D gene. Germline V gene sequence: CDR1 MGHRA, CDR2 YSYEKL. With 4 bases removed from V and 5 bases from J, the gap between germline ends came to 14 bases. The CDR3 extends over 14 amino acids. CDR3 in amino acids: CASSLRLPPETQYF. As DNA, the CDR3 is TGCGCCAGCAGCCTCCGACTGCCCCCGGAGACCCAGTACTTC.

This clone appeared a single time. This chain uses TRBV6-1 with TRBJ2-2; the D gene is possibly TRBD1 (5 bases). Trimming left V 6 bases short and J 6 bases short, with 11 bases between. The CDR3 is 13 amino acids. Germline CDR1 is MNHNS and CDR2 is SASEGT. Here the CDR3 reads CASRTQGPGELFF. DNA of the CDR3: TGTGCCAGCAGGACCCAGGGTCCCGGGGAGCTGTTTTTT.

The CDR3 is CASSLGTGSQETQYF. CDR3 in DNA: TGTGCCAGCTCACTGGGGACAGGGTCACAAGAGACCCAGTACTTC. This chain uses TRBV18 with TRBJ2-5, with 9 bases fitting TRBD1. Trimming took 4 bases from V and 2 from J; bases not matched to a gene: 5. The CDR3 consists of 15 residues. Germline CDR1 is KGHSH and CDR2 is LQKENI.

V gene TRBV9 combines with J gene TRBJ2-1; no reliable D call. The V end was cut by 2 bases, the J end by 10 bases, with 7 bases between. The germline gives CDR1 SGDLS, CDR2 YYNGEE. CDR3 length: 11 residues. CDR3 DNA sequence: TGTGCCAGCAGCGTTGGCGCGGAGCAGTTCTTC. Translated, it gives CASSVGAEQFF.

The V and J genes are TRBV2 and TRBJ1-5; the D gene is possibly TRBD1 (6 bases). The V end was cut by 1 base, the J end by 1 base, with 8 bases between. The CDR3 loop spans 15 amino acids. Germline V gene lookup returns CDR1 SNHLY and CDR2 FYNNEI. The CDR3, as DNA: TGTGCCAGCAGTGAAGAAGGGGGAAGCAATCAGCCCCAGCATTTT. It codes for CASSEEGGSNQPQHF. Using reference TRBV2 and TRBJ1-5 for the parts outside the CDR3, the full variable domain is EPEVTQTPSHQVTQMGQEVILRCVPISNHLYFYWYRQILGQKVEFLVSFYNNEISEKSEIFDDQFSVERPDGSNFTLKIRSTKLEDSAMYFCASSEEGGSNQPQHFGDGTRLSIL.

This clone was seen a single time. V gene TRBV7-9 combines with J gene TRBJ2-7, with a tentative D call TRBD1 (7 bases). V lost 1 base to trimming and J lost 3 bases, with 10 bases between them. Germline V CDR1 and CDR2: SEHNR, FQNEAQ (reference sequence). The CDR3 totals 14 residues. CDR3 sequence (DNA): TGTGCCAGCAGCTTAGGCGGGACAGTCTACGAGCAGTACTTC. This encodes CASSLGGTVYEQYF.

The chain links TRBV28 to TRBJ2-2; D is perhaps TRBD2 (7 bases). The germline V gene has CDR1 MDHEN and CDR2 SYDVKM. The CDR3 loop spans 15 amino acids. V gave up 2 bases and J gave up 5 bases, with 12 bases separating them. This CDR3 reads CASSLGGAGTGELFF. CDR3 DNA: TGTGCCAGCAGTTTAGGGGGGGCTGGGACCGGGGAGCTGTTTTTT.